This T cell receptor beta chain was captured by sequencing in a study of T cells in Graves' hyperthyroidism and ophthalmopathy. The diagnostic basis comprised clinical symptoms, serum thyroxine and TRAb, thyroid ultrasound and orbital computed tomography. Template material for amplifying TCR beta CDR3 regions consisted of RNA transcripts. First-round RT-PCR with HTBI primers amplified the TCR CDR3 region. TCRdb ran MiXCR on the multiplex PCR reads and lists one entry per CDR3 protein. The sample lists around 340,000 distinct CDR3 sequences; roughly 21% were seen once. From germline, CDR1 is MNHEY and CDR2 SVGEGT. The CDR3 is 12 amino acids. Losses at the gene ends were 6 bases for V and 5 bases for J; bases not matched to a gene: 3.

This sequence originates from a woman aged 50 to 60 with Graves' hyperthyroidism. This sequence joins TRBV6-2 or TRBV6-3 and TRBJ2-7; TRBD2 matches at 8 bases. The material sequenced was blood. This CDR3 reads CASSNSGDEQYF. Written as DNA, the CDR3 is TGTGCCAGCAGCAATAGCGGGGACGAGCAGTACTTC.